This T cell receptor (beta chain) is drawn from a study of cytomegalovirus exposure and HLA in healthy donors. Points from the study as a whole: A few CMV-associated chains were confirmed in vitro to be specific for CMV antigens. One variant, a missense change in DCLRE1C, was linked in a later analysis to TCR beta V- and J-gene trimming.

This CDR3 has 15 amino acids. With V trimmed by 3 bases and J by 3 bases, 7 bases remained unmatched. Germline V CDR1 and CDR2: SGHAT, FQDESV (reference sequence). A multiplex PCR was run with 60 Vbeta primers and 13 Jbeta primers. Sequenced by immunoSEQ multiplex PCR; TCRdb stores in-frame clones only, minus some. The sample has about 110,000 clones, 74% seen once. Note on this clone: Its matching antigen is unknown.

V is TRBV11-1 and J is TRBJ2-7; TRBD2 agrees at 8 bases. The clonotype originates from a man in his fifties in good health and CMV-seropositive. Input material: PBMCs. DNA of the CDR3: TGTGCCAGCAGCTTCCAGCGGGGGCCCTACTACGAGCAGTACTTC. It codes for CASSFQRGPYYEQYF.